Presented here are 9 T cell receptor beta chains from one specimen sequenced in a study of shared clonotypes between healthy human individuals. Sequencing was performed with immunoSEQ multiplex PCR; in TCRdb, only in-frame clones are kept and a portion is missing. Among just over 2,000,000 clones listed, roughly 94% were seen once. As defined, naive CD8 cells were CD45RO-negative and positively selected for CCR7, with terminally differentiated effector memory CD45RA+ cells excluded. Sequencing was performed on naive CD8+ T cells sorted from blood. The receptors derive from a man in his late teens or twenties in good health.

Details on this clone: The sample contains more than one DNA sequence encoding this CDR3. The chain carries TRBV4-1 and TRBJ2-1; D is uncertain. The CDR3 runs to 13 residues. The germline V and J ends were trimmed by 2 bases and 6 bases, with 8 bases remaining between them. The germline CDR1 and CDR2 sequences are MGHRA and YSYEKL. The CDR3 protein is CASSQSAGNEQFF. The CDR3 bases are TGCGCCAGCAGCCAAAGCGCAGGCAATGAGCAGTTCTTC.

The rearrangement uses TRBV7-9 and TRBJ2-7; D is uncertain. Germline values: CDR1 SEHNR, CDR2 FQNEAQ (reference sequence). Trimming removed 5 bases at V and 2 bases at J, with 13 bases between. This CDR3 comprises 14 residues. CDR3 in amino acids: CASSPLGRAYEQYF. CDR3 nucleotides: TGTGCCAGCAGCCCGTTGGGCAGAGCCTACGAGCAGTACTTC.

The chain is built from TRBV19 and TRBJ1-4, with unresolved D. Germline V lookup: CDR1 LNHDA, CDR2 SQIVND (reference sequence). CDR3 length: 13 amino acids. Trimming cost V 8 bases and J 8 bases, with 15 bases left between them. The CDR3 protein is CASAADGEEKLFF. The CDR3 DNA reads TGTGCCAGTGCCGCTGACGGGGAAGAAAAACTGTTTTTT.

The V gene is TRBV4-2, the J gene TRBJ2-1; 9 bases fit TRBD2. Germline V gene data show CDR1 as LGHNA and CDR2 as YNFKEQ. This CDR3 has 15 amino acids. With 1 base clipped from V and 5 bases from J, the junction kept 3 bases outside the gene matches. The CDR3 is CASSQASGENNEQFF. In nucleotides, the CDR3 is TGTGCCAGCAGCCAAGCTAGCGGGGAAAACAATGAGCAGTTCTTC.

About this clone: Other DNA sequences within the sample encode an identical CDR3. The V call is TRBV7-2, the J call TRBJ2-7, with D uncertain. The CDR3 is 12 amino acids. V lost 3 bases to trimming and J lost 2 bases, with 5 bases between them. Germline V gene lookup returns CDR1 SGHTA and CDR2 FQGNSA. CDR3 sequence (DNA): TGTGCCAGCAGCTTGGTCCCCTACGAGCAGTACTTC. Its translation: CASSLVPYEQYF.

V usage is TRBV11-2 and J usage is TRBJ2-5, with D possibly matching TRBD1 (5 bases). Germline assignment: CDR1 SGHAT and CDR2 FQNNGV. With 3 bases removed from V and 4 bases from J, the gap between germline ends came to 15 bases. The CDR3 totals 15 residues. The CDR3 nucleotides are TGTGCCAGCAGCTTGGGGCCCAGCTGGGGAGAGACCCAGTACTTC. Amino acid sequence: CASSLGPSWGETQYF.

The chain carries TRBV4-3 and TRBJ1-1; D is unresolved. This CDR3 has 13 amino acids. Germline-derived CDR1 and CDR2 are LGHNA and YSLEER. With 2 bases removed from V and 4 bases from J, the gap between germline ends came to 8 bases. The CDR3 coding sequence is TGCGCCAGCAGCCAAATTCCGGCCACTGAAGCTTTCTTT. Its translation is CASSQIPATEAFF.

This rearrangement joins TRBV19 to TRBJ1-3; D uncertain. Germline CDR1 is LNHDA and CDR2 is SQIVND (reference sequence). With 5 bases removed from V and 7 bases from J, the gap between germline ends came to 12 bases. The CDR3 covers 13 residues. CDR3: CASSVGASNTIYF. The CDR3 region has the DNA TGTGCCAGTAGTGTGGGAGCTAGCAACACCATATATTTT.

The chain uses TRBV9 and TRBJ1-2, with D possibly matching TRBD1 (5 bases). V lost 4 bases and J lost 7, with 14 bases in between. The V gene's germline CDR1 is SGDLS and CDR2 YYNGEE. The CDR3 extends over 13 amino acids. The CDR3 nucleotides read TGTGCCAGCAGCTCCAGCAGGGTTTCTGGCTACACCTTC. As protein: CASSSSRVSGYTF. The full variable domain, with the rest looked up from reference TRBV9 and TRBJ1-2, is DSGVTQTPKHLITATGQRVTLRCSPRSGDLSVYWYQQSLDQGLQFLIQYYNGEERAKGNILERFSAQQFPDLHSELNLSSLELGDSALYFCASSSSRVSGYTFGSGTRLTVV.